This is a list of T cell receptor beta chains from one sample in a study of T cells in Graves' hyperthyroidism and ophthalmopathy. One entry per CDR3 protein, called by TCRdb with MiXCR from the multiplex PCR reads. The profile shows about 420,000 distinct CDR3 sequences, around a sixth of them singletons. Sequenced sample: blood. The receptors were gathered from a woman younger than 30 with Graves' hyperthyroidism. CDR3s include the opening cysteine and the closing phenylalanine or tryptophan. D genes are given only for firm matches.

v_call cdr3_length d_call cdr3_aa
TRBV9 13 NA CASSVGGGGAQFF
TRBV6-1 13 NA CASSSTLGGTQYF
TRBV7-2 13 NA CASSLIGRYGYTF
TRBV2 13 NA CASTDKKNTEAFF
TRBV9 15 TRBD1 CASSATGGAFQPQHF
TRBV15 13 NA CATSRGGRSPLHF
TRBV3-1 15 NA CASSQGTWDSYEQYF
TRBV28 15 NA CASSTPKGRNSPLHF
TRBV24-1 16 TRBD2 CATSDTSGGAPDTQYF
TRBV5-6 17 TRBD1 CASSVPGQGPIPYEQYF
TRBV30 17 TRBD1 CAWKKAMGTGGNSPLHF
TRBV24-1 17 TRBD2 CATSDQFLSGRAYEQYF
TRBV2 13 TRBD2 CASSTSGPGELFF
TRBV5-6 16 TRBD2 CASSKGLMSSYNEQFF
TRBV20-1 14 NA CSARKQGSQETQYF
TRBV5-1 15 TRBD2 CASSLLTSGGDEQYF
TRBV7-6 11 NA CASSSLYEQYF
TRBV20-1 12 TRBD1 CSARAQGAGLFF
TRBV3-1 13 NA CASSQGLGYEQYF
TRBV20-1 15 TRBD2 CSATSGGSSTDTQYF
TRBV12-3/TRBV12-4 14 NA CASSLQGEKNIQYF
TRBV30 17 NA CACHRGTAGSGANVLTF
TRBV20-1 15 NA CSASNGAWGNTEAFF
TRBV7-2 12 NA CASSLASTTQYF
TRBV5-1 15 NA CASSVEGGSNQPQHF
TRBV7-2 15 NA CASRGAKRSTGELFF
TRBV4-1 12 TRBD1 CASILGQGVRFF
TRBV7-2 14 TRBD2 CASSFKREHLTQYF
TRBV29-1 12 NA CSVMDSSYEQYF
TRBV5-6 14 TRBD1 CASSIGQGTTEAFF
TRBV12-3/TRBV12-4 14 NA CASSGHRGGEKLFF
TRBV5-1 15 TRBD2 CASSQGLAGGNEQFF
TRBV30 14 NA CAWSADLSTDTQYF
TRBV7-6 14 TRBD1 CASDLGQGSYEQYF
TRBV5-1 16 NA CASSLDYAGSGYEQYF
TRBV7-9 13 NA CASSLGHLTEAFF
TRBV12-3/TRBV12-4 13 NA CASSQGPPQPLHF
TRBV12-5 13 NA CASGLGTFNEQYF
TRBV12-3/TRBV12-4 14 NA CASSSGLVNTEAFF
TRBV12-3/TRBV12-4 14 NA CASSIGTSGNTIYF
TRBV15 16 TRBD2 CATKLGLAGSAGELFF
TRBV5-8 15 TRBD1 CASSHRQGKDTEAFF
TRBV12-3/TRBV12-4 12 NA CASSLTNTEAFF
TRBV7-2 15 NA CASSLAETASYEQYF
TRBV18 13 TRBD1 CASSGTVDQPQHF
TRBV30 15 NA CAWSVPPGEYNEQFF
TRBV20-1 15 NA CSARVGGQDTGELFF
TRBV4-1 14 TRBD2 CASSQARLAVEQFF
TRBV4-1 13 TRBD2 CASTSGSYNEQFF
TRBV6-1 15 TRBD1 CASNRIAGGDYGYTF
TRBV20-1 14 TRBD1 CSALDRDVQETQYF
TRBV7-2 13 NA CASSWKNGQPQHF
TRBV20-1 10 NA CSAGWETQYF
TRBV29-1 11 NA CSLRVGDTIYF